What follows are 2 T cell receptor beta chains derived from one specimen sequenced in a study of immune characterization of retroperitoneal liposarcoma. One entry per CDR3 protein, called by TCRdb with MiXCR from the PCR reads. Here the sample spans 10,000 to 11,000 distinct CDR3 sequences, approximately 35% being singletons. Sequencing input: tumor tissue. The origin of the receptors is a male donor with retroperitoneal liposarcoma.

The rearrangement uses TRBV6-1 and TRBJ2-3; D is possibly TRBD1 or TRBD2 (5 bases each). Germline lookup yields CDR1 MNHNS and CDR2 SASEGT. CDR3 length equals 15 residues. V lost 5 bases, J lost 3 bases, and 15 bases lay in between. CDR3 sequence reads: CASSRTNWGTDTQYF. The CDR3 DNA reads as TGTGCCAGCAGTCGAACGAACTGGGGGACAGATACGCAGTATTTT.

This clonotype was observed once. The chain employs TRBV12-3 or TRBV12-4 and TRBJ1-5; TRBD1 agrees at 7 bases. The CDR3 has 15 residues. V dropped 3 bases and J dropped 7; count of bases not matched to a gene: 9. DNA for the CDR3: TGTGCCAGCAGTTTTAAAGGGGGCGGACAGCAGCCCCAGCATTTT. This translates into CASSFKGGGQQPQHF.